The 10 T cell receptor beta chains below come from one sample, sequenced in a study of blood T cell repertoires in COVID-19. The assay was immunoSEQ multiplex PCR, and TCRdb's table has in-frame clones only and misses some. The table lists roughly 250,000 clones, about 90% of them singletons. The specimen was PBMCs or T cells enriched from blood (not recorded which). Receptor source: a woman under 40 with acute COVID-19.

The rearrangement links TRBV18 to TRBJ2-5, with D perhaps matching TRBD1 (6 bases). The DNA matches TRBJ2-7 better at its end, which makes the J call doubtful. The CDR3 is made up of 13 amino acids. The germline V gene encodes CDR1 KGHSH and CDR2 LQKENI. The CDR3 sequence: CASSPGQTYEQYF. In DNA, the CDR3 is TGTGCCAGCTCACCAGGACAGACCTACGAGCAGTACTTC.

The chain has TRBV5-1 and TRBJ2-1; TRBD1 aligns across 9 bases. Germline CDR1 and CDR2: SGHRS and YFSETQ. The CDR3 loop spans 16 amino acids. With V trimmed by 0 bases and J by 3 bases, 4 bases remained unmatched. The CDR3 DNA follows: TGCGCCAGCAGCTTGGAGGGGACAGGGTTCTACAATGAGCAGTTCTTC. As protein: CASSLEGTGFYNEQFF.

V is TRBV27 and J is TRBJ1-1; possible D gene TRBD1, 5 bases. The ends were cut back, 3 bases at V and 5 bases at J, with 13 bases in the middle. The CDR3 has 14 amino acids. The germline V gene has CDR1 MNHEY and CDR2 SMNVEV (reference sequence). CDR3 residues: CASSLRRGGTEAFF. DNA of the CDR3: TGTGCCAGCAGTTTGAGGAGGGGAGGGACTGAAGCTTTCTTT.

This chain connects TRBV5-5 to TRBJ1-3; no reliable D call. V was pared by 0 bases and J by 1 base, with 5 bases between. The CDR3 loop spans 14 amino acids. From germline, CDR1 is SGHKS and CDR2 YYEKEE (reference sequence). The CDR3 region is CASSLGGSGNTIYF. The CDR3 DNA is TGTGCCAGCAGCTTGGGAGGGTCTGGAAACACCATATATTTT.

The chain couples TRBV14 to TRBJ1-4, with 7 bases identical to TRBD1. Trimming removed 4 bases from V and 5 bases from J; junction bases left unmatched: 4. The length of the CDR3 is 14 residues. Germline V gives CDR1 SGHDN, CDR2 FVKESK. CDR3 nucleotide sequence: TGTGCCAGCAGCCCTCGACAGGGAAATGAAAAACTGTTTTTT. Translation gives CASSPRQGNEKLFF.

The CDR3 here is CASRDSHGEQFF. The CDR3 DNA is TGTGCCAGCCGGGACTCTCACGGTGAGCAGTTCTTC. The rearrangement joins TRBV2 to TRBJ2-1, with a weak D call TRBD2 (6 bases). Trimming took 8 bases from V and 9 from J, leaving 14 bases between them. Germline values: CDR1 SNHLY, CDR2 FYNNEI. This CDR3 spans 12 amino acids.

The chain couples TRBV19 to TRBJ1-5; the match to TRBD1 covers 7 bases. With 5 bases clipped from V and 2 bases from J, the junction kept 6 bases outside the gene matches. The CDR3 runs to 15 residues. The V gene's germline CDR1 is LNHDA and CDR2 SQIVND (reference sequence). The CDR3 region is CASSPTGYGNQPQHF. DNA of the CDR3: TGTGCCAGTAGTCCGACAGGGTATGGCAATCAGCCCCAGCATTTT. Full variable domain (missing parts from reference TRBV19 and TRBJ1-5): DGGITQSPKYLFRKEGQNVTLSCEQNLNHDAMYWYRQDPGQGLRLIYYSQIVNDFQKGDIAEGYSVSREKKESFPLTVTSAQKNPTAFYLCASSPTGYGNQPQHFGDGTRLSIL.

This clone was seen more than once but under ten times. CDR3 bases: TGTGCCATCAGCGCGACAGGTGCCGATAATTCACCCCTCCACTTT. Amino acids: CAISATGADNSPLHF. This chain joins TRBV10-3 and TRBJ1-6, with TRBD1 as a possible D gene (6 bases). The CDR3 totals 15 residues. CDR1 and CDR2 from the germline V gene are ENHRY and SYGVKD. V lost 6 bases and J lost 5, with 14 bases in between.

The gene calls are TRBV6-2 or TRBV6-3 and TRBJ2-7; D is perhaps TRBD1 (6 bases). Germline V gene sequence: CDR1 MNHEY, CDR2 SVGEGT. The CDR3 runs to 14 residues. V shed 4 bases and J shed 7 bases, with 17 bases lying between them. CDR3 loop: CASSLMSSGEEQYF. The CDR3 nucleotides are TGTGCCAGCAGTTTAATGTCCTCAGGGGAGGAGCAGTACTTC.

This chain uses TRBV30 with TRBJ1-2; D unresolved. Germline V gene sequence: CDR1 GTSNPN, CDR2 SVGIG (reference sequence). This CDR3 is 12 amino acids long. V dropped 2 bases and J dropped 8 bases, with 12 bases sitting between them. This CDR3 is CAWSSGRSGYTF. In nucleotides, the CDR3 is TGTGCCTGGAGTTCGGGGAGAAGCGGCTACACCTTC.